These T cell receptor beta chains were read from a single sample in a study of blood T cell repertoires in COVID-19. Only in-frame clones appear in the TCRdb table, and some are missing; sequencing was by immunoSEQ multiplex PCR. This table has about 160,000 clones, over 80% appearing once. The source material was peripheral blood. The receptors were sampled from a man aged 25-40 years with COVID-19, enrolled during active disease. The CDR3 runs from the conserved cysteine through the conserved F or W. The D gene is left open where the match is weak. The size of a clone is reported for some rows only, either as once, few or many, or as a class for expanded clones.

clone size,V gene,D gene,J gene,CDR3 DNA,CDR3 protein
.,TRBV7-2,TRBD2,TRBJ2-1,TGTGCCAGCAGCTCCCTGCCGGGACTAGCGAACAATGAGCAGTTCTTC,CASSSLPGLANNEQFF
.,TRBV28,TRBD1,TRBJ1-5,TGTGCCAGCACACCCGGGACAGGGGGCGAAAGCAATCAGCCCCAGCATTTT,CASTPGTGGESNQPQHF
once,TRBV18,TRBD1,TRBJ1-1,TGTGCCAGCTCACCCCTACCGGGACAGGGGGCAGTAGCTTTCTTT,CASSPLPGQGAVAFF
.,TRBV4-3,.,TRBJ2-1,TGCGCCAGCAGCCAAGTAGGGAGCGGAGGCAATGAGCAGTTCTTC,CASSQVGSGGNEQFF
once,TRBV18,.,TRBJ1-5,TGTGCCAGCTCACCCAGTACAGGGACCATGTATAGCAATCAGCCCCAGCATTTT,CASSPSTGTMYSNQPQHF
once,TRBV27,TRBD1,TRBJ2-1,TGTGCCAGCAGCTACAGGGGGCTTCCCTCTGAAGAGCAGTTCTTC,CASSYRGLPSEEQFF
.,TRBV5-1,.,TRBJ2-6,TGCGCCAGCAGCCCAGGGATCTCTGGGGCCAACGTCCTGACTTTC,CASSPGISGANVLTF
few,TRBV30,.,TRBJ2-7,TGTGCCTGGACTGAAGACATGGCCTACGAGCAGTACTTC,CAWTEDMAYEQYF
once,TRBV6-5,.,TRBJ2-7,TGTGCCAGCAGCGCAGGAACCTACGAGCAGTACTTC,CASSAGTYEQYF
.,TRBV6-5,.,TRBJ1-3,TGTGCCAGCAGTACCCCCCTGGAGGGCGGAAACACCATATATTTT,CASSTPLEGGNTIYF
.,TRBV27,TRBD2,TRBJ2-1,TGTGCCAGCAGTGCAGCGGGGGGGCCGTTTAATGAGCAGTTCTTC,CASSAAGGPFNEQFF
.,TRBV11-2,TRBD2,TRBJ2-1,TGTGCCAGCAGCTTAGGGCAGCGGGGCCCTTACAATGAGCAGTTCTTC,CASSLGQRGPYNEQFF
.,TRBV27,TRBD1,TRBJ1-5,TGTGCCAGCAGTCCGCGGGACAGGGGGCCCACGAATAGCAATCAGCCCCAGCATTTT,CASSPRDRGPTNSNQPQHF
.,TRBV21-1,.,TRBJ2-1,TGTGCCAGCAGCAAAATAATCACAGGGGGCGCATATGAGCAGTTCTTC,CASSKIITGGAYEQFF
.,TRBV4-2,TRBD1,TRBJ1-2,TGTGCCAGCAGCCAGGACAGGGGCTGGGGCTACACCTTC,CASSQDRGWGYTF
.,TRBV9,TRBD1,TRBJ2-1,TGTGCCAGCAGCGCGCCAACAGGGACAGGGCGCGACGAGCAGTTCTTC,CASSAPTGTGRDEQFF
.,TRBV6-5,TRBD1,TRBJ1-1,TGTGCCAGCTCGGCGGGACAGGGCACTGAAGCTTTCTTT,CASSAGQGTEAFF
.,TRBV20-1,.,TRBJ2-1,TGCAGTGCTAGTAGATTCAGGGAGCAGTTCTTC,CSASRFREQFF
.,TRBV6-5,.,TRBJ2-2,TGTGCCAGCAGGAGTTTGACCGGGGAGCTGTTTTTT,CASRSLTGELFF
.,TRBV5-6,.,TRBJ1-5,TGTGCCAGCAGCCGCAGGAGGGGACCCAATCAGCCCCAGCATTTT,CASSRRRGPNQPQHF
.,TRBV7-2,.,TRBJ2-7,TGTGCCAGCAGCTTAGGTTATGACAGTTCCTACGAGCAGTACTTC,CASSLGYDSSYEQYF
.,TRBV6-5,TRBD1,TRBJ2-7,TGTGCCAGCAGTCTCCCCGGGACAGGGCTTTACGAGCAGTACTTC,CASSLPGTGLYEQYF
.,TRBV6-6,.,TRBJ2-7,TGTGCCAGCAGTTTACGAGGCGGTGACTACGAGCAGTACTTC,CASSLRGGDYEQYF
once,TRBV12-3/TRBV12-4,TRBD1,TRBJ1-5,TGCGCCAGTACAGGGGGTAGCAATCAGCCCCAGCATTTT,CASTGGSNQPQHF
.,TRBV7-9,.,TRBJ2-3,TGTGCCAGCAGCTTAGGTACTGCTAGCACAGATACGCAGTATTTT,CASSLGTASTDTQYF
.,TRBV11-2,TRBD2,TRBJ2-7,TGTGCCACCGCGGGGGGTGACCCCTACGAGCAGTACTTC,CATAGGDPYEQYF
.,TRBV27,.,TRBJ1-2,TGTGCCAGCAGTTCACATACAGAATCTAACTATGGCTACACCTTC,CASSSHTESNYGYTF